The clone carrying this TCR beta chain was detected many times. Its antigen is currently unknown. The CDR3 loop spans 14 amino acids. Per germline, CDR1 MNHEY and CDR2 SVGEGT. J lost 4 bases, V lost 5 bases, and 5 bases had no gene match. Both iRepertoire HTBI primers and Arm-PCR of CDR3 regions were used to build the TCR beta libraries. TCRdb reprocessed the multiplex PCR reads via MiXCR and lists one record per CDR3 protein. The data contain a few hundred thousand distinct CDR3 sequences, under 20% of them seen just once; the ten biggest clones take up 12% to 15%. Noted time point: newly diagnosed GD, antithyroid drugs for less than 3 months. Construction of the TCR library relied on RNA isolated from PBMCs. This entry comes from a study of regulatory T cells in long-lasting Graves disease. Findings of the study overall: Limited samples may have lowered accuracy. Clonotypes that were public and shared totalled fewer than 3,500 in persistent patients versus 966 in new patients.

The data also belong to a second study, concerning T cells in Graves' hyperthyroidism and ophthalmopathy. That paper states: RT-PCR in the first round (using the HTBI primer set) targeted the TCR CDR3.

V and J are TRBV6-2 or TRBV6-3 and TRBJ2-3; 8 nucleotides line up with TRBD2. The input for sequencing was peripheral blood mononuclear cells (PBMCs), taken at new diagnosis, from a patient treated with antithyroid drugs. This sequence originates from a woman between 25 and 40 years old with Graves disease. The CDR3 region is CASSVAGSADTQYF. The CDR3 bases are TGTGCCAGCAGTGTAGCGGGGTCCGCAGATACGCAGTATTTT.